These 21 T cell receptor beta chains came from one sample sequenced in a study of response to subunit inactivated influenza vaccine. TCRdb reprocessed the RT-PCR reads via MiXCR and lists one record per CDR3 protein. The data show 800,000 to 1,000,000 distinct CDR3 sequences, 21% seen once. This sample comprised PBMCs from blood, obtained 5 to 6 days after vaccination. Receptor source: a man in his fifties or sixties who received an inactivated influenza vaccine.

The chain carries TRBV6-5 and TRBJ2-3; a possible D gene is TRBD2 (5 bases). This CDR3 contains 17 residues. With 4 bases removed from V and 4 bases from J, the gap between germline ends came to 21 bases. From germline, CDR1 is MNHEY and CDR2 SVGAGI. The CDR3 is CASSSSRLRAGADTQYF. The CDR3, as DNA: TGTGCCAGCAGTTCCTCCCGGTTGCGGGCAGGAGCAGATACGCAGTATTTT.

The V call is TRBV3-1, the J call TRBJ1-6, with 10 bases that match TRBD1. The CDR3 loop spans 16 amino acids. CDR1 is LGHDT and CDR2 is YNNKEL in the germline V gene (reference sequence). The V and J ends lost 1 base and 10 bases, in that order; junction bases with no gene match: 7. The CDR3 is CASSQARQGAWSPLHF. The CDR3 coding sequence is TGTGCCAGCAGCCAAGCAAGACAGGGGGCTTGGTCACCCCTCCACTTT.

The chain joins TRBV7-2 to TRBJ2-2; D is unclear. Trimming pared 5 bases from V and 7 bases from J, leaving 20 bases between. CDR3 length: 16 amino acids. CDR1 SGHTA and CDR2 FQGNSA come from the germline V gene. The CDR3 DNA follows: TGTGCCAGCAGCGGTGCCCCACCCCCCGGCCACGGGGAGCTGTTTTTT. Its translation is CASSGAPPPGHGELFF.

This rearrangement joins TRBV4-1 to TRBJ1-1; D gene unclear. Per the germline V gene, CDR1 is MGHRA and CDR2 is YSYEKL. The CDR3 extends over 15 amino acids. Trimming took 5 bases from V and 5 from J, leaving 18 bases between them. The CDR3 is CASSRTGRSWTEAFF. The CDR3 DNA sequence: TGCGCCAGCAGCAGAACGGGTAGGTCTTGGACTGAAGCTTTCTTT.

This chain joins TRBV29-1 and TRBJ1-4; TRBD1 agrees at 9 bases. The junction had 6 bases not matched to a gene; V was cut back by 5 bases and J by 8 bases. Germline V gene data show CDR1 as SQVTM and CDR2 as ANQGSEA. CDR3 length: 13 amino acids. CDR3 in DNA: TGCAGCGTTATGGGACAGGGTGGCGAAAAACTGTTTTTT. Translation: CSVMGQGGEKLFF.

A few counts support this clonotype. The chain couples TRBV5-6 to TRBJ2-1; 7 nucleotides line up with TRBD2. The CDR3 length is 17 residues. The germline V gene encodes CDR1 SGHDT and CDR2 YYEEEE. Trimming cost V 4 bases and J 10 bases; bases outside gene matches: 20. CDR3 sequence (DNA): TGTGCCAGCAGCCACTCATCAGGGAGAGCGGGGTTGGGAGAGCAGTTCTTC. Protein product: CASSHSSGRAGLGEQFF.

This clonotype was counted only a few times. V gene TRBV10-3 combines with J gene TRBJ2-5; TRBD2 might be the D (6 bases). Germline V gene data show CDR1 as ENHRY and CDR2 as SYGVKD. Trimming left V 3 bases short and J 1 base short, with 9 bases between. This CDR3 spans 14 amino acids. CDR3 residues: CAISDRDSQETQYF. The DNA for the CDR3 is TGTGCCATCAGTGACCGGGACTCCCAAGAGACCCAGTACTTC.

This clonotype showed up just a few times. V gene TRBV9 combines with J gene TRBJ2-1; 10 nucleotides agree with TRBD1. CDR1 is SGDLS and CDR2 is YYNGEE in the germline V gene. CDR3 length: 16 amino acids. V dropped 3 bases and J dropped 5; count of bases not matched to a gene: 8. CDR3 sequence reads: CASSATGGPRNNEQFF. In nucleotides, the CDR3 is TGTGCCAGCAGCGCGACAGGGGGCCCTCGAAACAATGAGCAGTTCTTC.

The V gene is TRBV6-2 or TRBV6-3, the J gene TRBJ2-7; D is undetermined. The CDR3 loop spans 12 amino acids. The V gene lost 4 bases and the J gene lost 6 bases, with 10 bases spanning the gap. Germline V gene sequence: CDR1 MNHEY, CDR2 SVGEGT. DNA for the CDR3: TGTGCCAGCAGTTTGGAGCGTCTCGAGCAGTACTTC. Protein sequence: CASSLERLEQYF.

This clonotype was detected many times. CDR3 loop: CASSPPAGTGSYNEQFF. In nucleotides, the CDR3 is TGTGCCAGCAGTCCCCCAGCCGGGACAGGGAGCTACAATGAGCAGTTCTTC. V and J are TRBV27 and TRBJ2-1; 9 nucleotides agree with TRBD1. CDR1 and CDR2 from the germline V gene are MNHEY and SMNVEV (reference sequence). J was trimmed by 3 bases and V by 5 bases; bases with no gene match: 11. The length of the CDR3 is 17 residues.

This clonotype was detected many times. This chain joins TRBV12-3 or TRBV12-4 and TRBJ2-1; D gene ambiguous. The germline V and J ends were trimmed by 8 bases and 0 bases, with 14 bases remaining between them. The CDR3 is 15 residues long. In nucleotides, the CDR3 is TGTGCCAGCGGCGGCCCCGAGAGCTCCTACAATGAGCAGTTCTTC. This gives the protein CASGGPESSYNEQFF.

The chain links TRBV5-1 to TRBJ2-7, with a possible D match to TRBD1 (5 bases). The CDR3 has 15 residues. CDR1 is SGHRS and CDR2 is YFSETQ in the germline V gene. Trimming shortened V by 2 bases and J by 3 bases, and 15 bases separated the two germline ends. The CDR3 here is CASSLTGLFDYEQYF. CDR3 bases: TGCGCCAGCAGCTTAACAGGTTTGTTTGACTACGAGCAGTACTTC. Full variable domain (missing parts from reference TRBV5-1 and TRBJ2-7): KAGVTQTPRYLIKTRGQQVTLSCSPISGHRSVSWYQQTPGQGLQFLFEYFSETQRNKGNFPGRFSGRQFSNSRSEMNVSTLELGDSALYLCASSLTGLFDYEQYFGPGTRLTVT.

This clonotype turned up a few times. This chain uses TRBV25-1 with TRBJ1-4; D ambiguous. V was clipped by 7 bases and J by 8 bases, with 14 bases between them. This CDR3 region has 13 residues. The germline gives CDR1 MGHDK, CDR2 SYGVNS. CDR3 protein: CASTDTEGEKLFF. CDR3 in DNA: TGTGCCAGCACTGACACGGAGGGCGAAAAACTGTTTTTT.

This clonotype was observed a handful of times. The chain uses TRBV7-9 and TRBJ2-1; possibly TRBD2 for D (6 bases). Looked up from germline, CDR1 is SEHNR and CDR2 is FQNEAQ (reference sequence). This CDR3 spans 17 amino acids. V was cut by 4 bases and J by 8 bases, with 24 bases left in between. The CDR3 bases are TGTGCCAGCAGCTCGCAACTGGAGGGTGATTTGGTTCATGAGCAGTTCTTC. Translating gives CASSSQLEGDLVHEQFF.

This clonotype was observed at least ten times. This chain uses TRBV5-1 with TRBJ2-7; no clear D. The CDR3 runs to 16 residues. Per the germline V gene, CDR1 is SGHRS and CDR2 is YFSETQ. The germline V and J ends were trimmed by 7 bases and 2 bases, with 22 bases remaining between them. CDR3 nucleotide sequence: TGCGCCAGCGCCCCTGGAAGGCTTGGAGTCACCTACGAGCAGTACTTC. This codes for CASAPGRLGVTYEQYF.

Only a few counts were recorded for this clonotype. The chain recombines TRBV5-6 with TRBJ2-3; perhaps TRBD2 as D (7 bases). There are 18 residues in the CDR3. V lost 3 bases, J lost 4 bases, and 24 bases lay in between. Looked up from germline, CDR1 is SGHDT and CDR2 is YYEEEE. Here the CDR3 DNA reads TGTGCCAGCAGCTGGGGGCTGGGCGGGGGCCCTTTCGCAGATACGCAGTATTTT. It encodes CASSWGLGGGPFADTQYF.

J is TRBJ2-7 and V is TRBV6-2 or TRBV6-3, with D possibly being TRBD1 (5 bases). Trimming took 5 bases from V and 6 from J, leaving 8 bases between them. CDR1 and CDR2 (germline): MNHEY, SVGEGT. The CDR3 consists of 11 residues. The CDR3 sequence: CASSDSGEQYF. The CDR3, as DNA: TGTGCCAGCAGTGACAGTGGCGAGCAGTACTTC.

The rearrangement uses TRBV7-9 and TRBJ2-1; a possible D gene is TRBD2 (9 bases). The CDR3 sequence is 15 residues long. The germline gives CDR1 SEHNR, CDR2 FQNEAQ (reference sequence). V was pared by 8 bases and J by 7 bases, with 21 bases between. CDR3 sequence (DNA): TGTGCCAGCTCAGGGGGCCCTAGCGGGGCTAATGAGCAGTTCTTC. Residues: CASSGGPSGANEQFF.

V is TRBV6-1 and J is TRBJ1-6; TRBD1 agrees at 9 bases. This CDR3 comprises 14 residues. Germline trimming cut 7 bases from V and 7 bases from J; bases unmatched to any gene: 5. Germline V lookup: CDR1 MNHNS, CDR2 SASEGT. CDR3 region: CASNLGTGNSPLHF. For the CDR3, the DNA is TGTGCCAGCAATCTCGGGACAGGGAATTCACCCCTCCACTTT.

The chain recombines TRBV3-1 with TRBJ2-1, with D tentatively TRBD2 (5 bases). Looked up from germline, CDR1 is LGHDT and CDR2 is YNNKEL (reference sequence). V was pared by 2 bases and J by 5 bases, with 7 bases between. This CDR3 is built from 13 residues. CDR3 sequence (DNA): TGTGCCAGCAGCCAACGGGGTGACAATGAGCAGTTCTTC. Its protein product is CASSQRGDNEQFF.

The table lists this clonotype with many counts. This sequence joins TRBV20-1 and TRBJ2-1, with TRBD2 identical over 9 bases. CDR3 length equals 14 residues. J was trimmed by 5 bases and V by 6 bases; bases with no gene match: 8. From germline, CDR1 is DFQATT and CDR2 SNEGSKA (reference sequence). CDR3 coding DNA: TGCAGTGCCCAGCGAGCGGGAGGTAACAATGAGCAGTTCTTC. This translates into CSAQRAGGNNEQFF.